Presented here are 32 T cell receptor beta chains from one specimen sequenced in a study of cytomegalovirus exposure and HLA in healthy donors. PCR amplification relied on 60 Vbeta primers (plus 13 Jbeta primers). Repertoires were generated with immunoSEQ multiplex PCR, while TCRdb's copy carries only in-frame clones and drops some. This sample has approximately 170,000 clones, with 60% to 80% found just once. The sequencing sample was made of PBMCs. Receptor source: a man aged 40-49 years in good health and CMV-seronegative.

The chain carries TRBV18 and TRBJ2-6; D remains ambiguous. V lost 5 bases, J lost 2 bases, and 4 bases lay in between. The CDR3 covers 13 residues. Per the germline V gene, CDR1 is KGHSH and CDR2 is LQKENI. CDR3 nucleotide sequence: TGTGCCAGCTCATCTACTGGGGCCAACGTCCTGACTTTC. The encoded protein is CASSSTGANVLTF. Looking up the rest from reference TRBV18 and TRBJ2-6 gives the full variable domain: NAGVMQNPRHLVRRRGQEARLRCSPMKGHSHVYWYRQLPEEGLKFMVYLQKENIIDESGMPKERFSAEFPKEGPSILRIQQVVRGDSAAYFCASSSTGANVLTFGAGSRLTVL.

This chain joins TRBV29-1 and TRBJ2-3, with 7 bases matching TRBD2. Germline trimming cut 3 bases from V and 4 bases from J; bases unmatched to any gene: 7. This CDR3 is built from 14 residues. In germline, CDR1 is SQVTM, CDR2 ANQGSEA. Here the CDR3 DNA reads TGCAGCGTTGAGGGCGGGAGACGGGCAGATACGCAGTATTTT. Translated, it gives CSVEGGRRADTQYF.

This clone was picked up a small number of times. V gene TRBV5-4 combines with J gene TRBJ1-3, with 7 bases matching TRBD1. The V segment lost 1 base and the J segment 0 bases; nucleotides outside the gene matches: 1. This CDR3 has 15 residues. CDR1 is SGHNT and CDR2 is YYREEE in the germline V gene (reference sequence). The CDR3 DNA reads TGTGCCAGCAGCTTGACAGGGGACTCTGGAAACACCATATATTTT. Encoded protein: CASSLTGDSGNTIYF.

The CDR3 here is CASSSGQGSRGYTF. The CDR3 region has the DNA TGTGCCAGCAGCTCGGGACAGGGCTCCCGGGGCTACACCTTC. This rearrangement joins TRBV28 to TRBJ1-2; 9 positions match TRBD1. Germline V gene lookup returns CDR1 MDHEN and CDR2 SYDVKM. The CDR3 consists of 14 residues. J was trimmed by 8 bases and V by 6 bases; bases with no gene match: 10.

The table lists this clone with a few counts. The rearrangement links TRBV6-1 to TRBJ2-5; 8 bases fit TRBD1. Germline V gene sequence: CDR1 MNHNS, CDR2 SASEGT. This CDR3 has 14 residues. V lost 4 bases and J lost 5; bases outside the gene matches: 6. Written as DNA, the CDR3 is TGTGCCAGCAGTGGTTACAGGGGGTCGGAGACCCAGTACTTC. Residues: CASSGYRGSETQYF.

The genes are TRBV7-9 and TRBJ2-5, with no clear D. The last part of the DNA fits TRBJ2-7 better; the J call may be wrong. The CDR3 has 14 amino acids. CDR1 and CDR2 (germline): SEHNR, FQNEAQ (reference sequence). Here the CDR3 reads CASSLAVVSYEQYF. CDR3 DNA sequence: TGTGCCAGCAGCTTAGCTGTGGTAAGCTACGAGCAGTACTTC.

This chain links TRBV29-1 with TRBJ1-2; 8 bases agree with TRBD1. The CDR3 runs 15 residues. Germline CDR1 reads SQVTM; CDR2 reads ANQGSEA. V shed 0 bases and J 6 bases; nucleotides not matched to a gene: 9. CDR3 protein: CSVEDRPGGEDGYTF. The CDR3 DNA follows: TGCAGCGTTGAAGATCGGCCAGGGGGCGAGGATGGCTACACCTTC. The whole variable domain, remainder taken from reference TRBV29-1 and TRBJ1-2, is SAVISQKPSRDICQRGTSLTIQCQVDSQVTMMFWYRQQPGQSLTLIATANQGSEATYESGFVIDKFPISRPNLTFSTLTVSNMSPEDSSIYLCSVEDRPGGEDGYTFGSGTRLTVV.

This sequence joins TRBV19 and TRBJ2-7, with 8 positions matching TRBD1. The J segment lost 5 bases and the V segment lost 1 base, leaving 10 bases of the junction unmatched. The CDR3 totals 16 residues. Germline lookup yields CDR1 LNHDA and CDR2 SQIVND (reference sequence). For the CDR3, the DNA is TGTGCCAGTAGTATAGGAACTGGACAGGGTAGCCACGAGCAGTACTTC. Its protein product is CASSIGTGQGSHEQYF.

The chain links TRBV19 to TRBJ1-4; weak D call: TRBD1 (6 bases). CDR1 LNHDA and CDR2 SQIVND come from the germline V gene (reference sequence). The CDR3 is 14 amino acids. The germline V and J ends were trimmed by 7 bases and 7 bases, with 16 bases remaining between them. The CDR3 loop is CASTGVRGGEKLFF. CDR3 in DNA: TGTGCCAGTACTGGGGTCAGGGGCGGTGAAAAACTGTTTTTT.

This clone has more than one count but fewer than ten. This chain links TRBV7-8 with TRBJ2-3; D remains unclear. Germline-derived CDR1 and CDR2 are SGHVS and FQNEAQ. Trimming took 1 base from V and 2 from J, leaving 7 bases between them. The CDR3 totals 14 residues. Written as DNA, the CDR3 is TGTGCCAGCAGCTTAGTAGTTCTCACAGATACGCAGTATTTT. Translated, it gives CASSLVVLTDTQYF.

This chain connects TRBV7-2 to TRBJ2-5, with 8 bases identical to TRBD1. After removal of 5 bases from V and 3 bases from J, the junction contained 5 bases not matched to a gene. Germline CDR1 SGHTA, CDR2 FQGNSA. There are 14 residues in the CDR3. CDR3 nucleotide sequence: TGTGCCAGCAGCCGGTCGACAGGGGAAGAGACCCAGTACTTC. The encoded protein is CASSRSTGEETQYF.

The rearrangement joins TRBV5-1 to TRBJ2-1, with 11 nucleotides matching TRBD2. The CDR3 is 14 residues long. Germline V lookup: CDR1 SGHRS, CDR2 YFSETQ. V lost 5 bases to trimming and J lost 3 bases; unmatched junction nucleotides: 1. In DNA, the CDR3 is TGCGCCAGCAGGACTAGCGGGGACTACAATGAGCAGTTCTTC. Translated, it gives CASRTSGDYNEQFF. The whole variable domain, remainder taken from reference TRBV5-1 and TRBJ2-1, is KAGVTQTPRYLIKTRGQQVTLSCSPISGHRSVSWYQQTPGQGLQFLFEYFSETQRNKGNFPGRFSGRQFSNSRSEMNVSTLELGDSALYLCASRTSGDYNEQFFGPGTRLTVL.

This clone was counted a few times. A junction end diverges from the germline sequence, so it may reflect a read error. Here the CDR3 reads CSGELKDTQYF. The CDR3 DNA follows: TGCAGCGGTGAATTAAAAGATACGCAGTATTTT. V is TRBV29-1 and J is TRBJ2-3; no clear D gene. The CDR3 consists of 11 residues. Germline loops: CDR1 SQVTM, CDR2 ANQGSEA.

A few counts support this clone. V gene TRBV7-3 combines with J gene TRBJ1-1; perhaps TRBD1 as D (5 bases). The CDR3 consists of 14 residues. Deletions cut 4 bases from V and 4 bases from J, with 13 bases between. Germline-derived CDR1 and CDR2 are SGHTA and FQGTGA. The chain's CDR3 is CASSSSPGFTEAFF. DNA of the CDR3: TGTGCCAGCAGCTCAAGCCCAGGGTTCACTGAAGCTTTCTTT.

This rearrangement joins TRBV5-8 to TRBJ2-4; TRBD1 is a possible D gene (6 bases). CDR3 length equals 16 residues. Germline CDR1 is SGHTS and CDR2 is YDEGEE. V lost 4 bases and J lost 5, with 19 bases in between. CDR3 in amino acids: CASSRLAGTRENIQYF. In nucleotides, the CDR3 is TGTGCCAGCAGCCGATTGGCAGGGACACGGGAAAACATTCAGTACTTC. Together with reference TRBV5-8 and TRBJ2-4, the CDR3 gives the full variable domain: EAGVTQSPTHLIKTRGQQATLRCSPISGHTSVYWYQQALGLGLQFLLWYDEGEERNRGNFPPRFSGRQFPNYSSELNVNALELEDSALYLCASSRLAGTRENIQYFGAGTRLSVL.

This clone has just a few counts. The chain couples TRBV7-9 to TRBJ2-1; 7 bases align to TRBD1. J gave up 6 bases and V 5 bases, and 10 bases lay outside the gene matches. Germline CDR1 and CDR2: SEHNR and FQNEAQ (reference sequence). This CDR3 is built from 15 residues. The CDR3 region has the DNA TGTGCCAGCAGCGAGGACAGGTCTGGGTTCAATGAGCAGTTCTTC. It specifies CASSEDRSGFNEQFF.

The rearrangement joins TRBV29-1 to TRBJ2-5; TRBD1 might be the D (5 bases). The DNA end is more similar to TRBJ2-7, so the J call may be wrong. Per the germline V gene, CDR1 is SQVTM and CDR2 is ANQGSEA. The CDR3 runs to 11 residues. The CDR3 region is CSAHQGHEQYF. Here the CDR3 DNA reads TGCAGCGCCCACCAGGGCCACGAGCAGTACTTC.

V usage is TRBV4-2 and J usage is TRBJ2-2; 8 positions agree with TRBD2. V was pared by 0 bases and J by 7 bases, with 7 bases of the junction left unmatched. The CDR3 extends over 16 amino acids. Per germline, CDR1 LGHNA and CDR2 YNFKEQ. CDR3 region: CASSQDSGATGGELFF. In nucleotides, the CDR3 is TGTGCCAGCAGCCAAGATAGCGGGGCCACGGGCGGGGAGCTGTTTTTT.

The J gene is TRBJ1-2, the V gene TRBV4-2; no clear D. Germline CDR1 reads LGHNA; CDR2 reads YNFKEQ. The CDR3 has 16 amino acids. Deletions cut 0 bases from V and 5 bases from J, with 16 bases between. This CDR3 reads CASSQDPGGSGYGYTF. The CDR3 bases are TGTGCCAGCAGCCAAGACCCAGGCGGGTCTGGTTATGGCTACACCTTC.

This clone was detected once. The chain couples TRBV10-3 to TRBJ2-2; no clear D gene. The length of the CDR3 is 13 residues. CDR1 and CDR2 (germline): ENHRY, SYGVKD. Trimming took 3 bases from V and 1 from J, leaving 3 bases between them. The CDR3 coding sequence is TGTGCCATCAGTGATAGGAACACCGGGGAGCTGTTTTTT. Protein sequence: CAISDRNTGELFF.

The gene calls are TRBV7-2 and TRBJ2-1, with 9 bases fitting TRBD2. With 3 bases clipped from V and 5 bases from J, the junction kept 8 bases outside the gene matches. CDR1 SGHTA and CDR2 FQGNSA come from the germline V gene. The CDR3 length is 16 residues. The CDR3 loop reads CASSFPSGRPNNEQFF. In DNA form, the CDR3 reads TGTGCCAGCAGCTTTCCCAGCGGGAGGCCAAACAATGAGCAGTTCTTC.

The CDR3 loop reads CSGGDSELFF. The CDR3 region has the DNA TGCAGCGGCGGGGATTCCGAGCTGTTTTTT. This rearrangement joins TRBV29-1 to TRBJ2-2; a possible D gene is TRBD2 (6 bases). V dropped 7 bases and J dropped 11 bases, with 11 bases sitting between them. Per the germline V gene, CDR1 is SQVTM and CDR2 is ANQGSEA. The CDR3 covers 10 residues.

This clone was recorded only once. The rearrangement uses TRBV18 and TRBJ2-5; D remains unclear. The CDR3 is 14 residues long. Trimming took 2 bases from V and 0 from J, leaving 7 bases between them. Germline lookup yields CDR1 KGHSH and CDR2 LQKENI. The CDR3 bases are TGTGCCAGCTCACCAAACAGCAACCAAGAGACCCAGTACTTC. Its translation: CASSPNSNQETQYF.

The chain links TRBV18 to TRBJ2-1, with 11 positions matching TRBD2. Germline-derived CDR1 and CDR2 are KGHSH and LQKENI. This CDR3 is 15 amino acids long. J gave up 3 bases and V 4 bases, and 2 bases lay outside the gene matches. For the CDR3, the DNA is TGTGCCAGCTCACTACTAGCGGGGGACTACAATGAGCAGTTCTTC. Translating it yields CASSLLAGDYNEQFF.

This chain joins TRBV4-1 and TRBJ2-1, with 7 nucleotides matching TRBD2. CDR1 and CDR2 from the germline V gene are MGHRA and YSYEKL. The CDR3 spans 15 residues. Trimming cost V 1 base and J 2 bases; bases outside gene matches: 2. Here the CDR3 reads CASSQASGTYNEQFF. CDR3 DNA: TGCGCCAGCAGCCAAGCTAGCGGCACCTACAATGAGCAGTTCTTC.

V usage is TRBV7-3 and J usage is TRBJ2-7; maybe TRBD1 (6 bases). CDR1 and CDR2 from the germline V gene are SGHTA and FQGTGA. The CDR3 contains 12 residues. V was pared by 4 bases and J by 5 bases, with 9 bases between. The DNA for the CDR3 is TGTGCCAGCAGCTCAGGGGCCGACGAGCAGTACTTC. Its protein is CASSSGADEQYF.

This clone was observed a handful of times. This sequence joins TRBV6-1 and TRBJ1-2, with D tentatively TRBD1 (5 bases). Trimming took 0 bases from V and 8 from J, leaving 13 bases between them. CDR1 is MNHNS, CDR2 SASEGT, per germline. CDR3 length equals 14 residues. The CDR3 coding sequence is TGTGCCAGCAGTGAAGCCCAGCCCCAGGGAGGCTACACCTTC. Protein sequence: CASSEAQPQGGYTF.

V and J are TRBV4-1 and TRBJ1-5, with TRBD1 matching over 9 bases. Germline V gene data show CDR1 as MGHRA and CDR2 as YSYEKL. V lost 2 bases, J lost 6 bases, and 8 bases stayed unmatched. The CDR3 length is 16 residues. The CDR3 protein is CASSQRGQGGGQPQHF. CDR3 DNA: TGCGCCAGCAGCCAAAGGGGACAGGGCGGGGGTCAGCCCCAGCATTTT.

This rearrangement joins TRBV19 to TRBJ2-3; TRBD1 matches at 9 bases. CDR1 is LNHDA, CDR2 SQIVND, per germline (reference sequence). The CDR3 is 15 amino acids. V dropped 7 bases and J dropped 4; count of bases not matched to a gene: 9. In DNA, the CDR3 is TGTGCCAGTACCAGAGCCGGGACAGGGCCAGATACGCAGTATTTT. Protein: CASTRAGTGPDTQYF.

The chain combines TRBV28 with TRBJ2-2; D might be TRBD1 (5 bases). The CDR3 length is 12 residues. V lost 4 bases, J lost 6 bases, and 6 bases lay in between. Germline values: CDR1 MDHEN, CDR2 SYDVKM. The CDR3 DNA is TGTGCCAGCAGTTGGGGCGCCGGGGAGCTGTTTTTT. Protein sequence: CASSWGAGELFF.

This clone showed up just a few times. J is TRBJ1-5 and V is TRBV6-1, with D uncertain. CDR1 is MNHNS and CDR2 is SASEGT in the germline V gene. The ends were cut back, 5 bases at V and 2 bases at J, with 7 bases in the middle. This CDR3 contains 13 residues. This CDR3 is CASSSGGNQPQHF. The CDR3, as DNA: TGTGCCAGCAGTTCCGGGGGCAATCAGCCCCAGCATTTT.

This clone was recorded once. The junction and the germline gene differ at one end; a read error may be behind it. The chain couples TRBV7-9 to TRBJ2-5; the match to TRBD2 covers 10 bases. There are 14 residues in the CDR3. In germline, CDR1 is SEHNR, CDR2 FQNEAQ (reference sequence). CDR3 coding DNA: TGTTCCAGCAGCATAAGACTAGCGGGCGAGACCCAGTACTTC. The encoded protein is CSSSIRLAGETQYF.